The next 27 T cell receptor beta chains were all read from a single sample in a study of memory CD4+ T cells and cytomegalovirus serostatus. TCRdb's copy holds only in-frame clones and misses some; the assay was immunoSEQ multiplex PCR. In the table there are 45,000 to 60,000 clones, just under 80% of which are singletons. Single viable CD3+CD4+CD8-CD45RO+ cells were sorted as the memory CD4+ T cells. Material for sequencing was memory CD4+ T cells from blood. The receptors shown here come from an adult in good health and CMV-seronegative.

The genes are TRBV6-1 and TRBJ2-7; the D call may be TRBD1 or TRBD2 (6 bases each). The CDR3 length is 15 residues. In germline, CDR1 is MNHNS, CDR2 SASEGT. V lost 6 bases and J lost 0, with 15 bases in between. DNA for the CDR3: TGTGCCAGCAGGATGGGGGCGGGGAGCTCCTACGAGCAGTACTTC. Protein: CASRMGAGSSYEQYF.

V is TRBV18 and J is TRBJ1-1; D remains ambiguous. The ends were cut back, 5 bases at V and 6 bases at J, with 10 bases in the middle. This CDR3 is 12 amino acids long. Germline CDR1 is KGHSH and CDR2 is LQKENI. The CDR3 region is CASSTRGSEAFF. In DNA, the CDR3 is TGTGCCAGCTCAACTAGAGGGTCTGAAGCTTTCTTT.

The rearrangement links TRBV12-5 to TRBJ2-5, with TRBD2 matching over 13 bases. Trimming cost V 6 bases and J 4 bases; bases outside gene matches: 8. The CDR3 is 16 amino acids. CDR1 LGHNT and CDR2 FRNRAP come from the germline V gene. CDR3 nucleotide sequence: TGTGCTAGTGGCCGGACTAGCGGGAGTTCCGGAGAGACCCAGTACTTC. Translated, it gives CASGRTSGSSGETQYF.

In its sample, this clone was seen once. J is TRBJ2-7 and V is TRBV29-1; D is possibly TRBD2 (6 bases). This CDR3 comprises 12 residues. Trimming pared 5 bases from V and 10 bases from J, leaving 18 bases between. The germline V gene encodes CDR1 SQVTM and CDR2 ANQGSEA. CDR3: CSVLPPGGVQYF. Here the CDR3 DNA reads TGCAGCGTTTTGCCCCCCGGGGGAGTACAGTACTTC.

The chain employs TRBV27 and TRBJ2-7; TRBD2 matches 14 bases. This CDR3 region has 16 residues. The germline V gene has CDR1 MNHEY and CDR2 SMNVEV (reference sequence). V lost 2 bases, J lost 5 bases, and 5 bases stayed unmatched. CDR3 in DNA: TGTGCCAGCAGTTTACGCGGACTAGCGGGAGGCCACGAGCAGTACTTC. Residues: CASSLRGLAGGHEQYF.

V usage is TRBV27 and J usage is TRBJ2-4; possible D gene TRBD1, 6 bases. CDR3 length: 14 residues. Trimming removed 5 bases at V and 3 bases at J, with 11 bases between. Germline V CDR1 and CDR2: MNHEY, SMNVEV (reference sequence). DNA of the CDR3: TGTGCCAGCAGTCAGACAGGCTTCAAAAACATTCAGTACTTC. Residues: CASSQTGFKNIQYF.

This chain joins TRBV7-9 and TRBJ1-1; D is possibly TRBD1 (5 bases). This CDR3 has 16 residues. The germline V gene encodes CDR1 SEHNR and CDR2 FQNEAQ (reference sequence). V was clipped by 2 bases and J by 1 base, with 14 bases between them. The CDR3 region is CASSLLLAGPNTEAFF. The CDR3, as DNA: TGTGCCAGCAGCTTACTGCTTGCAGGGCCGAACACTGAAGCTTTCTTT.

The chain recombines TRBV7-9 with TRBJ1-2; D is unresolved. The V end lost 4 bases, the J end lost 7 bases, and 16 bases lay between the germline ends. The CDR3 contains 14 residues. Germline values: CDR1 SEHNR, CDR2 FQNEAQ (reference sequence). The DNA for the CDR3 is TGTGCCAGCAGCTCCTCAGCCGCCCGCGGTGGCTACACCTTC. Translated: CASSSSAARGGYTF.

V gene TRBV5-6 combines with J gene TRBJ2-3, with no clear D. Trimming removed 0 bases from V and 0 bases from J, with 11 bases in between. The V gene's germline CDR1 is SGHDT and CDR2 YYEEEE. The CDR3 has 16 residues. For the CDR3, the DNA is TGTGCCAGCAGCTTGGTTAGAGCTGCTAGCACAGATACGCAGTATTTT. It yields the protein CASSLVRAASTDTQYF.

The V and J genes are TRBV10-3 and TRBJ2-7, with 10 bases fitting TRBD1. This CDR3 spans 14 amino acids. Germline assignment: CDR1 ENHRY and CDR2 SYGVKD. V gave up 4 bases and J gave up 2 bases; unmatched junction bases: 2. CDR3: CAISAGQGAYEQYF. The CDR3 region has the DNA TGTGCCATCAGTGCCGGACAGGGGGCCTACGAGCAGTACTTC.

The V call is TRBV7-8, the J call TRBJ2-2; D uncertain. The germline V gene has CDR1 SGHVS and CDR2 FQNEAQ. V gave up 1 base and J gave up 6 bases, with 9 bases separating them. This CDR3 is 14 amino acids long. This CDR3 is CASSLVRVSGELFF. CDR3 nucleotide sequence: TGTGCCAGCAGCTTAGTTAGGGTGTCCGGGGAGCTGTTTTTT.

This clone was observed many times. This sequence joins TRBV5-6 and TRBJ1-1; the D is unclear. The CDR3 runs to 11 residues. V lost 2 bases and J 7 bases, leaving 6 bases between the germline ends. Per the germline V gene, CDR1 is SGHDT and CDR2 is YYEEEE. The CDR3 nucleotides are TGTGCCAGCAGCTTCGGGGATGAAGCTTTCTTT. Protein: CASSFGDEAFF. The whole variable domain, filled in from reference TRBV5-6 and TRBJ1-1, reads DAGVTQSPTHLIKTRGQQVTLRCSPKSGHDTVSWYQQALGQGPQFIFQYYEEEERQRGNFPDRFSGHQFPNYSSELNVNALLLGDSALYLCASSFGDEAFFGQGTRLTVV.

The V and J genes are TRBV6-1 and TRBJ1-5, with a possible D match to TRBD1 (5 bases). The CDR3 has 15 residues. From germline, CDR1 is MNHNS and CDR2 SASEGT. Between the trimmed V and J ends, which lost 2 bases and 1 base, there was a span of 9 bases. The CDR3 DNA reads TGTGCCAGCAGTGAATCTGGGGGAAGCAATCAGCCCCAGCATTTT. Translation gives CASSESGGSNQPQHF.

The CDR3 spells CASRMVSQETQYF. Written as DNA, the CDR3 is TGTGCCAGCAGAATGGTTTCCCAAGAGACCCAGTACTTC. This chain connects TRBV6-6 to TRBJ2-5; D is ambiguous. CDR1 and CDR2 (germline): MNHNY, SVGAGI (reference sequence). V was trimmed by 6 bases and J by 1 base, leaving 9 bases between them. The CDR3 has 13 residues.

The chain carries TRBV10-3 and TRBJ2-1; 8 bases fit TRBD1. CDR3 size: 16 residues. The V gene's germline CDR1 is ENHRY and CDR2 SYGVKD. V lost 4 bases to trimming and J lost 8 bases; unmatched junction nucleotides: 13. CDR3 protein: CAISGWQGAIQYEQFF. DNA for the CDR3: TGTGCCATCAGTGGGTGGCAGGGGGCTATACAATATGAGCAGTTCTTC.

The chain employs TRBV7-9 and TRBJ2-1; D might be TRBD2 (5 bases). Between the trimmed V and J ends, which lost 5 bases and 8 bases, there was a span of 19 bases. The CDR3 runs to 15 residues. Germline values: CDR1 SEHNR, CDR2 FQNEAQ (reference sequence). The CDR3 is CASSPKPRLSDEQFF. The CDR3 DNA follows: TGTGCCAGCAGCCCCAAACCAAGACTAAGTGATGAGCAGTTCTTC.

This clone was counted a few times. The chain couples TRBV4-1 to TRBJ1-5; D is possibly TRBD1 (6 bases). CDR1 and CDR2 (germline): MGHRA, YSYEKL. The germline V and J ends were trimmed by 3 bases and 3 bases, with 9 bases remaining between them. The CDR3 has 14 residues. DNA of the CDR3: TGCGCCAGCAGCCACGACAGGTCCAATCAGCCCCAGCATTTT. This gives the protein CASSHDRSNQPQHF.

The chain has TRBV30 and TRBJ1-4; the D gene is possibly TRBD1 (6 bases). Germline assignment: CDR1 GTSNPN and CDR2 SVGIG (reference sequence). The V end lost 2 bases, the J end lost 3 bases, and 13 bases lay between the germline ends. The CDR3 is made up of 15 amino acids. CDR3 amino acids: CAWSPTGQANEKLFF. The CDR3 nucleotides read TGTGCCTGGAGTCCAACGGGACAAGCTAATGAAAAACTGTTTTTT.

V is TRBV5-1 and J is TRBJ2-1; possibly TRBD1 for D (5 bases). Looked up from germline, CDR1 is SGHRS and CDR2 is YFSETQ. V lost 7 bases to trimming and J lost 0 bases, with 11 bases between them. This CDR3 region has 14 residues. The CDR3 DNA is TGCGCCAGCCGGACAATGAGCTCCTACAATGAGCAGTTCTTC. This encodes CASRTMSSYNEQFF.

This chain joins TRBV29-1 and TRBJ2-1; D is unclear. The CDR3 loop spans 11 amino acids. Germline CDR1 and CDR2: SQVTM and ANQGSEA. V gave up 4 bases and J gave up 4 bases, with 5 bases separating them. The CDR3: CSVVIYNEQFF. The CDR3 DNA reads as TGCAGCGTTGTAATATACAATGAGCAGTTCTTC.

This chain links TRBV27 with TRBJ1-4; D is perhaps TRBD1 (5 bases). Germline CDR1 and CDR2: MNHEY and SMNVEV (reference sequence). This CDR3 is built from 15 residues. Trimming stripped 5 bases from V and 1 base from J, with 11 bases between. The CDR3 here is CASSPGRITNEKLFF. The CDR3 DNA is TGTGCCAGCAGTCCGGGACGGATAACTAATGAAAAACTGTTTTTT. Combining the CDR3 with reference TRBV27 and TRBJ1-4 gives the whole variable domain EAQVTQNPRYLITVTGKKLTVTCSQNMNHEYMSWYRQDPGLGLRQIYYSMNVEVTDKGDVPEGYKVSRKEKRNFPLILESPSPNQTSLYFCASSPGRITNEKLFFGSGTQLSVL.

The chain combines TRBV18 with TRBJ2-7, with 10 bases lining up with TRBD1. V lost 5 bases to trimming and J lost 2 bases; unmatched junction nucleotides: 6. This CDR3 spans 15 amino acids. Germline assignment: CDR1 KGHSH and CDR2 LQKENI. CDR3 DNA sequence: TGTGCCAGCTCATGGGGACAGGGGTCGACCTACGAGCAGTACTTC. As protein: CASSWGQGSTYEQYF.

The CDR3 reads CASSFSGSTDTQYF. The CDR3 DNA sequence: TGCGCCAGCAGCTTTAGCGGGAGTACAGATACGCAGTATTTT. V is TRBV5-1 and J is TRBJ2-3; TRBD2 matches 9 bases. V lost 2 bases to trimming and J lost 3 bases; unmatched junction nucleotides: 1. The CDR3 has 14 amino acids. From germline, CDR1 is SGHRS and CDR2 YFSETQ.

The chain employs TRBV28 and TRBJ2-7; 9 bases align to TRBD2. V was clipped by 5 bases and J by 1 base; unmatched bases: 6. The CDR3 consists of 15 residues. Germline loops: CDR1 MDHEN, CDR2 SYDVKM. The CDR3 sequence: CASSPRGRGSYEQYF. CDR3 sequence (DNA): TGTGCCAGCAGTCCCCGCGGGAGGGGGTCCTACGAGCAGTACTTC.

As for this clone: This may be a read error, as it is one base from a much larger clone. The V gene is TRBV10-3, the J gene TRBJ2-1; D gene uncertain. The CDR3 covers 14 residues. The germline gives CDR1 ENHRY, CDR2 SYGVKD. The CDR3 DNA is TGTGCCACCGCCGTAGCAGACGGGTACAATGGGCAGTTCTTC. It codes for CATAVADGYNGQFF.

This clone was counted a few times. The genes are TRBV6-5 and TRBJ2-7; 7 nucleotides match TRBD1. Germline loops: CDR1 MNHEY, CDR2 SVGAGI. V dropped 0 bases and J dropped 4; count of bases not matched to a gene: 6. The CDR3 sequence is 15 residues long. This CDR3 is CASSYSTGYGYEQYF. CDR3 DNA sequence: TGTGCCAGCAGTTACTCGACAGGGTACGGATACGAGCAGTACTTC.

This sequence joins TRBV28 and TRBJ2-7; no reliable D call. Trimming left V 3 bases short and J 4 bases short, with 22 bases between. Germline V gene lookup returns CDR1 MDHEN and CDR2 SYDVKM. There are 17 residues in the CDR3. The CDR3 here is CASSLGPDKSVKYEQYF. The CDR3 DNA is TGTGCCAGCAGTTTGGGTCCCGATAAAAGTGTGAAATACGAGCAGTACTTC.